The present TCR beta chain was sequenced within a study of control samples from healthy donors and cancer patients. This CDR3 comprises 14 residues. V lost 7 bases to trimming and J lost 3 bases; unmatched junction nucleotides: 8. Germline V lookup: CDR1 SEHNR, CDR2 FQNEAQ (reference sequence). Only in-frame clones appear in the TCRdb table, and some are missing; sequencing was by immunoSEQ multiplex PCR. The sample holds roughly 180,000 clones, 91% seen once. The chain carries TRBV7-9 and TRBJ1-1, with 7 bases that match TRBD1. What was sequenced was blood. The sequence came from a woman aged 40 to 50 in good health. DNA for the CDR3: TGTGCCAGCAACGACAGGGAGTGGGACACTGAAGCTTTCTTT. This sequence encodes CASNDREWDTEAFF.